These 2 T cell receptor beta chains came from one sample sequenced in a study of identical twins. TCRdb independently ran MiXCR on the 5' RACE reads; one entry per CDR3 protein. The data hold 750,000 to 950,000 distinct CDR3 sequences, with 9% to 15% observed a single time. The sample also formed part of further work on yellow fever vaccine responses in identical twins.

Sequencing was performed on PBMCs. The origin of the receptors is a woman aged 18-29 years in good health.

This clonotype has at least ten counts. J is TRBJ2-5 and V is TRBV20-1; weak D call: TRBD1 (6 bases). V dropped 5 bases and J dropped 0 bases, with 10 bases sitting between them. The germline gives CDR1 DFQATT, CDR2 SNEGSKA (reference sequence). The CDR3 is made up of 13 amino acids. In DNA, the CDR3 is TGCAGTGCTGAAGGGACATACCAAGAGACCCAGTACTTC. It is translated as CSAEGTYQETQYF.

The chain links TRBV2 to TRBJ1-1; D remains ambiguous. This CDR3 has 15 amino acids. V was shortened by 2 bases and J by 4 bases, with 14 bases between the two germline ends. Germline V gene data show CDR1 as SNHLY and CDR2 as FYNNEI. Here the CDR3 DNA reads TGTGCCAGCAGTGAAATGGTCGGATCGGGCACTGAAGCTTTCTTT. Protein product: CASSEMVGSGTEAFF. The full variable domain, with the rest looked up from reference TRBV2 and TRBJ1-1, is EPEVTQTPSHQVTQMGQEVILRCVPISNHLYFYWYRQILGQKVEFLVSFYNNEISEKSEIFDDQFSVERPDGSNFTLKIRSTKLEDSAMYFCASSEMVGSGTEAFFGQGTRLTVV.